The 30 T cell receptor beta chains given below trace back to one sample, sequenced in a study of identical twins. TCRdb processed the 5' RACE reads anew with MiXCR; each CDR3 protein has one entry. The data contain hundreds of thousands of distinct CDR3 sequences, roughly 18% of them singletons. The same data also contributed to another study, on T cells expressing NK-cell markers.

Sequenced: PBMCs. The receptors were sampled from a woman aged 18-29 years in good health.

The sample holds many counts of this clonotype. This chain uses TRBV5-1 with TRBJ2-3; TRBD2 is a possible D gene (6 bases). V was pared by 4 bases and J by 0 bases, with 9 bases between. Germline CDR1 SGHRS, CDR2 YFSETQ. CDR3 size: 14 residues. The CDR3 DNA follows: TGCGCCAGCAGCGTCGGGACTAGCACAGATACGCAGTATTTT. Its translation is CASSVGTSTDTQYF. Combining the CDR3 with reference TRBV5-1 and TRBJ2-3 gives the whole variable domain KAGVTQTPRYLIKTRGQQVTLSCSPISGHRSVSWYQQTPGQGLQFLFEYFSETQRNKGNFPGRFSGRQFSNSRSEMNVSTLELGDSALYLCASSVGTSTDTQYFGPGTRLTVL.

This clonotype appeared a few times. The CDR3 here is CASLLLSPGQGRGEQFF. Here the CDR3 DNA reads TGTGCCAGCCTTCTTCTATCCCCGGGACAGGGGAGGGGTGAGCAGTTCTTC. The gene calls are TRBV6-2 or TRBV6-3 and TRBJ2-1, with 10 positions matching TRBD1. Germline V CDR1 and CDR2: MNHEY, SVGEGT. The CDR3 has 17 residues. With V trimmed by 8 bases and J by 9 bases, 19 bases remained unmatched.

This clonotype has only a few counts. This sequence joins TRBV12-3 or TRBV12-4 and TRBJ2-7, with TRBD2 identical over 8 bases. V dropped 3 bases and J dropped 0; count of bases not matched to a gene: 4. The CDR3 covers 15 residues. CDR3 amino acids: CASSFRGGPSYEQYF. Written as DNA, the CDR3 is TGTGCCAGCAGTTTTCGGGGGGGGCCCTCCTACGAGCAGTACTTC.

V and J are TRBV7-2 and TRBJ2-3; D perhaps matches TRBD2 (5 bases). V dropped 10 bases and J dropped 4 bases, with 18 bases sitting between them. Germline V lookup: CDR1 SGHTA, CDR2 FQGNSA. CDR3 length equals 14 residues. CDR3 sequence reads: CAIQTQLGADTQYF. The CDR3 DNA is TGTGCCATCCAGACCCAACTCGGGGCAGATACGCAGTATTTT.

The rearrangement joins TRBV20-1 to TRBJ2-3, with D hard to call. The ends were cut back, 7 bases at V and 1 base at J, with 15 bases in the middle. From germline, CDR1 is DFQATT and CDR2 SNEGSKA (reference sequence). CDR3 length equals 14 residues. The CDR3 nucleotides read TGCAGTGGATCGCCTGACCAGGGCACAGATACGCAGTATTTT. It is translated as CSGSPDQGTDTQYF.

The J gene is TRBJ2-3, the V gene TRBV5-1; 7 bases map to TRBD2. Losses at the gene ends were 3 bases for V and 0 bases for J; bases not matched to a gene: 10. The CDR3 is 17 amino acids. CDR1 and CDR2 from the germline V gene are SGHRS and YFSETQ. The CDR3 coding sequence is TGCGCCAGCAGCTGGGGTAGGGGAGCGGGAAGCACAGATACGCAGTATTTT. Encoded protein: CASSWGRGAGSTDTQYF.

The genes are TRBV10-2 and TRBJ2-3, with D tentatively TRBD2 (6 bases). The CDR3 sequence is 14 residues long. Trimming stripped 6 bases from V and 2 bases from J, with 12 bases between. The germline CDR1 and CDR2 sequences are WSHSY and SAAADI. DNA for the CDR3: TGCGCCAGCAGGGTTAGCGGAAACACAGATACGCAGTATTTT. This gives the protein CASRVSGNTDTQYF.

The V gene is TRBV5-1, the J gene TRBJ2-5; TRBD2 agrees at 8 bases. Germline V gives CDR1 SGHRS, CDR2 YFSETQ. The CDR3 spans 15 residues. The V gene end was trimmed by 2 bases and the J gene end by 1 base; junction bases not matched to a gene: 4. Here the CDR3 reads CASSFSGARQETQYF. CDR3 sequence (DNA): TGCGCCAGCAGCTTTAGCGGGGCTCGCCAAGAGACCCAGTACTTC. The full variable domain, with the rest looked up from reference TRBV5-1 and TRBJ2-5, is KAGVTQTPRYLIKTRGQQVTLSCSPISGHRSVSWYQQTPGQGLQFLFEYFSETQRNKGNFPGRFSGRQFSNSRSEMNVSTLELGDSALYLCASSFSGARQETQYFGPGTRLLVL.

This clonotype was picked up a small number of times. The chain has TRBV12-3 or TRBV12-4 and TRBJ1-1; 8 bases are shared with TRBD1. CDR3 length equals 15 residues. V was pared by 6 bases and J by 7 bases, with 13 bases of the junction left unmatched. CDR3 region: CASSPGAGGKSEAFF. CDR3 DNA sequence: TGTGCCAGCAGCCCGGGGGCAGGGGGCAAGAGTGAAGCTTTCTTT.

This clonotype was observed a handful of times. The J gene is TRBJ2-4, the V gene TRBV5-1; perhaps TRBD1 as D (6 bases). V gave up 5 bases and J gave up 5 bases, with 14 bases separating them. The length of the CDR3 is 14 residues. The germline gives CDR1 SGHRS, CDR2 YFSETQ. The CDR3 region has the DNA TGCGCCAGCAGACCCGGGACACAACAAAACATTCAGTACTTC. It encodes CASRPGTQQNIQYF. The whole variable domain, filled in from reference TRBV5-1 and TRBJ2-4, reads KAGVTQTPRYLIKTRGQQVTLSCSPISGHRSVSWYQQTPGQGLQFLFEYFSETQRNKGNFPGRFSGRQFSNSRSEMNVSTLELGDSALYLCASRPGTQQNIQYFGAGTRLSVL.

Ten or more counts support this clonotype. The chain employs TRBV7-2 and TRBJ2-5; D remains ambiguous. This CDR3 is 15 amino acids long. V was pared by 1 base and J by 3 bases, with 12 bases between. The germline CDR1 and CDR2 sequences are SGHTA and FQGNSA. The CDR3 spells CASSLGRFREETQYF. The CDR3 DNA reads TGTGCCAGCAGCTTAGGCAGGTTCCGGGAAGAGACCCAGTACTTC.

A few counts support this clonotype. This sequence joins TRBV9 and TRBJ2-3; possible D gene TRBD2, 5 bases. This CDR3 comprises 16 residues. Germline V gene data show CDR1 as SGDLS and CDR2 as YYNGEE. V lost 4 bases, J lost 1 base, and 16 bases lay in between. The CDR3 bases are TGTGCCAGCAGCTCTAGGAGAGAGGGAGGCACAGATACGCAGTATTTT. Translation: CASSSRREGGTDTQYF.

The V and J genes are TRBV6-2 or TRBV6-3 and TRBJ2-7; 11 nucleotides match TRBD2. CDR3 length: 17 residues. The germline CDR1 and CDR2 sequences are MNHEY and SVGEGT. The junction had 9 bases not matched to a gene; V was cut back by 2 bases and J by 3 bases. The CDR3 loop is CASSYPRGTSGFYEQYF. In DNA form, the CDR3 reads TGTGCCAGCAGTTACCCCCGGGGGACTAGCGGATTCTACGAGCAGTACTTC.

This clonotype came up a few times. The gene calls are TRBV5-1 and TRBJ2-7, with 7 bases matching TRBD1. Trimming took 6 bases from V and 1 from J; bases not matched to a gene: 4. Germline loops: CDR1 SGHRS, CDR2 YFSETQ. The CDR3 contains 13 residues. The CDR3 loop is CASTRQGSYEQYF. The DNA of the CDR3 is TGCGCCAGCACGCGACAGGGTTCCTACGAGCAGTACTTC.

The chain has TRBV12-2 and TRBJ2-7. TRBV12-2 is a documented pseudogene. The CDR3 has 11 residues. In nucleotides, the CDR3 is TGTGCAAGTCGCACACCATACGAGCAGTACTTC. It encodes CASRTPYEQYF.

There are a few counts of this clonotype. This chain links TRBV4-2 with TRBJ1-6; TRBD1 matches at 10 bases. Germline values: CDR1 LGHNA, CDR2 YNFKEQ. This CDR3 region has 19 residues. Trimming removed 1 base from V and 3 bases from J; junction bases left unmatched: 9. The chain's CDR3 is CASSQGDRGSFLYNSPLHF. Written as DNA, the CDR3 is TGTGCCAGCAGCCAAGGGGACAGGGGAAGCTTCCTCTATAATTCACCCCTCCACTTT.

The J gene is TRBJ2-7, the V gene TRBV10-3; tentative D call: TRBD2 (5 bases). CDR3 length: 16 amino acids. CDR1 ENHRY and CDR2 SYGVKD come from the germline V gene. Trimming removed 5 bases from V and 3 bases from J, with 20 bases in between. CDR3 sequence reads: CAISNTELEEFYEQYF. DNA for the CDR3: TGTGCCATCAGTAACACAGAACTAGAGGAGTTCTACGAGCAGTACTTC.

The chain is built from TRBV12-3 or TRBV12-4 and TRBJ2-7, with unresolved D. Trimming removed 3 bases from V and 9 bases from J, with 12 bases in between. This CDR3 region has 12 residues. The CDR3 nucleotides read TGTGCCAGCAGTTTGGTTGGGCCAGGGCAGTACTTC. This sequence encodes CASSLVGPGQYF.

This clonotype was seen repeatedly, ten times or more. The V and J genes are TRBV27 and TRBJ2-7; D gene unclear. This CDR3 is 16 amino acids long. Trimming cost V 0 bases and J 4 bases, with 16 bases left between them. Germline CDR1 is MNHEY and CDR2 is SMNVEV (reference sequence). CDR3 nucleotide sequence: TGTGCCAGCAGTTTATCCCAGGCAGGATCCCTTTACGAGCAGTACTTC. Translating it yields CASSLSQAGSLYEQYF.

This sequence joins TRBV9 and TRBJ2-1; unclear D gene. The ends were cut back, 1 base at V and 9 bases at J, with 11 bases in the middle. This CDR3 spans 13 amino acids. Germline CDR1 reads SGDLS; CDR2 reads YYNGEE. The CDR3: CASSVTPLGEQFF. CDR3 nucleotide sequence: TGTGCCAGCAGCGTAACTCCTCTCGGTGAGCAGTTCTTC. Looking up the rest from reference TRBV9 and TRBJ2-1 gives the full variable domain: DSGVTQTPKHLITATGQRVTLRCSPRSGDLSVYWYQQSLDQGLQFLIQYYNGEERAKGNILERFSAQQFPDLHSELNLSSLELGDSALYFCASSVTPLGEQFFGPGTRLTVL.

The rearrangement links TRBV12-3 or TRBV12-4 to TRBJ1-1, with 7 bases lining up with TRBD1. The junction had 5 bases not matched to a gene; V was cut back by 6 bases and J by 10 bases. CDR3 length: 11 residues. The CDR3 DNA is TGTGCCAGCAGGAACCAGGGGGGAGCTTTCTTT. It translates to CASRNQGGAFF.

This clonotype has only a few counts. The chain recombines TRBV6-2 or TRBV6-3 with TRBJ2-4; D might be TRBD2 (7 bases). CDR1 and CDR2 from the germline V gene are MNHEY and SVGEGT. This CDR3 comprises 15 residues. The V gene lost 2 bases and the J gene lost 7 bases, with 15 bases spanning the gap. In nucleotides, the CDR3 is TGTGCCAGCAGTTACCGGGGAGGGGGGACGAACATTCAGTACTTC. Protein sequence: CASSYRGGGTNIQYF.

This clonotype was seen a handful of times. The CDR3 reads CASQGESTGELFF. The CDR3 nucleotides are TGTGCCAGCCAGGGGGAGAGCACCGGGGAGCTGTTTTTT. This chain links TRBV21-1 with TRBJ2-2; no check of the table's D call, TRBD1, against the DNA was made. TRBV21-1 is an annotated pseudogene. The CDR3 is 13 residues long.

The rearrangement links TRBV9 to TRBJ1-2; no reliable D call. V lost 4 bases to trimming and J lost 3 bases, with 10 bases between them. Germline-derived CDR1 and CDR2 are SGDLS and YYNGEE. The CDR3 runs to 13 residues. CDR3 region: CASSLKVDYGYTF. DNA for the CDR3: TGTGCCAGCAGCCTGAAAGTAGACTATGGCTACACCTTC. Drawing the rest from reference TRBV9 and TRBJ1-2, the complete variable domain is DSGVTQTPKHLITATGQRVTLRCSPRSGDLSVYWYQQSLDQGLQFLIQYYNGEERAKGNILERFSAQQFPDLHSELNLSSLELGDSALYFCASSLKVDYGYTFGSGTRLTVV.

This clonotype has just a few counts. V gene TRBV12-3 or TRBV12-4 combines with J gene TRBJ2-1; 8 bases fit TRBD1. The CDR3 totals 15 residues. Losses at the gene ends were 5 bases for V and 4 bases for J; bases not matched to a gene: 7. CDR3 protein: CASSPQGAGYNEQFF. In nucleotides, the CDR3 is TGTGCCAGCAGTCCCCAGGGGGCTGGGTACAATGAGCAGTTCTTC.

This rearrangement joins TRBV5-5 to TRBJ2-3; 10 bases align to TRBD2. Germline V gene sequence: CDR1 SGHKS, CDR2 YYEKEE (reference sequence). J was trimmed by 5 bases and V by 6 bases; bases with no gene match: 6. The length of the CDR3 is 14 residues. The CDR3 DNA is TGTGCCAGCACCCCAGGACTAGCGGAAGATACGCAGTATTTT. It is translated as CASTPGLAEDTQYF.

The rearrangement joins TRBV27 to TRBJ1-2; TRBD1 might be the D (5 bases). V lost 5 bases to trimming and J lost 5 bases, with 18 bases between them. In germline, CDR1 is MNHEY, CDR2 SMNVEV (reference sequence). CDR3 length: 15 amino acids. This CDR3 is CASSHGGAARYGYTF. In DNA, the CDR3 is TGTGCCAGCAGTCATGGGGGAGCAGCACGTTATGGCTACACCTTC.

The chain joins TRBV12-3 or TRBV12-4 to TRBJ2-2; 8 bases line up with TRBD2. J gave up 0 bases and V 7 bases, and 7 bases lay outside the gene matches. The CDR3 spans 16 residues. Written as DNA, the CDR3 is TGTGCCAGCATCAAAGATAGCGGGGCGAACACCGGGGAGCTGTTTTTT. Its protein is CASIKDSGANTGELFF.

The chain's CDR3 is CASRDTSGSDEQFF. As DNA, the CDR3 is TGTGCCAGCAGGGACACTAGCGGGAGTGATGAGCAGTTCTTC. The chain couples TRBV2 to TRBJ2-1, with 11 nucleotides matching TRBD2. Germline V gene sequence: CDR1 SNHLY, CDR2 FYNNEI. The CDR3 is 14 amino acids. Losses at the gene ends were 6 bases for V and 8 bases for J; bases not matched to a gene: 6.

This clonotype was detected only a few times. The CDR3 bases are TGTGCCAGCAGCCAGCCCGCCCCACTAGCGGGGACGAACACCGGGGAGCTGTTTTTT. Amino acid sequence: CASSQPAPLAGTNTGELFF. V is TRBV11-1 and J is TRBJ2-2; TRBD2 matches at 10 bases. Per germline, CDR1 SGHAT and CDR2 FQDESV (reference sequence). V shed 5 bases and J 0 bases; nucleotides not matched to a gene: 12. This CDR3 is 19 amino acids long.